These 3 T cell receptor beta chains were all obtained from the same sample, sequenced in a study of cytomegalovirus exposure and HLA in healthy donors. The table came from immunoSEQ multiplex PCR; TCRdb's copy has only in-frame clones and leaves some out. The sample holds hundreds of thousands of clones, roughly 84% seen once. The sequencing sample was made of PBMCs. These receptors all stem from a woman aged 18-29 years in good health and CMV-seropositive.

The chain has TRBV30 and TRBJ2-1; 8 positions match TRBD2. Trimming at V came to 5 bases and at J to 3 bases, leaving 6 bases not matched to a gene. The V gene's germline CDR1 is GTSNPN and CDR2 SVGIG (reference sequence). The CDR3 has 14 amino acids. CDR3 amino acids: CAWVPSGFYNEQFF. CDR3 nucleotides: TGTGCCTGGGTGCCTAGCGGGTTCTACAATGAGCAGTTCTTC.

This chain joins TRBV27 and TRBJ2-3; D gene unclear. Germline V gene lookup returns CDR1 MNHEY and CDR2 SMNVEV (reference sequence). The CDR3 length is 16 residues. The V end was cut by 5 bases, the J end by 1 base, with 16 bases between. The CDR3 region is CASSRLAFLGTDTQYF. The CDR3 DNA reads as TGTGCCAGCAGTCGACTCGCCTTCCTGGGCACAGATACGCAGTATTTT.

A few counts support this clone. The J gene is TRBJ2-3, the V gene TRBV25-1; 9 positions agree with TRBD2. Looked up from germline, CDR1 is MGHDK and CDR2 is SYGVNS. CDR3 length equals 18 residues. Unmatched junction bases numbered 14, after V lost 3 bases and J lost 4 bases. DNA for the CDR3: TGTGCCAGCAGTGACCCTCGGGGGGTAGCGGGAGATCCAGATACGCAGTATTTT. Translation gives CASSDPRGVAGDPDTQYF.